These T cell receptor beta chains were read from a single sample in a study of tumor-infiltrating lymphocytes in primary liver carcinoma. MiXCR was run by TCRdb on the multiplex PCR reads, yielding one entry per CDR3 protein. The sample lists more than 60,000 distinct CDR3 sequences, over 60% occurring once. Sequenced input: liver tumor tissue from sampling region 4. The source of these receptors is a man aged 40-50 years with primary liver carcinoma and hepatitis B virus infection. Each CDR3 is given with its conserved first and last residue. A D gene is named only where the DNA matches it firmly. The size entry is marked missing in some rows and otherwise reads once, few, many or a size class.

V gene: TRBV11-2; J gene: TRBJ2-3; D gene: NA; clone size: NA; CDR3 protein: CAGGARESADTQYF; CDR3 DNA: TGTGCCGGAGGGGCTCGGGAGTCCGCAGATACGCAATATTTT
V gene: TRBV28; J gene: TRBJ1-1; D gene: NA; clone size: NA; CDR3 protein: CASIPPTGGNTEAFF; CDR3 DNA: TGTGCCAGCATTCCCCCAACGGGGGGGAACACTGAAGCTTTCTTT
V gene: TRBV19; J gene: TRBJ1-2; D gene: NA; clone size: NA; CDR3 protein: CASSITQRALDGYTF; CDR3 DNA: TGTGCCAGTAGTATAACACAGAGGGCCTTGGATGGCTACACCTTC
V gene: TRBV29-1; J gene: TRBJ2-2; D gene: NA; clone size: NA; CDR3 protein: CSVLRGNTGELFF; CDR3 DNA: TGCAGCGTTCTAAGGGGGAACACCGGGGAGCTGTTTTTT
V gene: TRBV10-3; J gene: TRBJ1-5; D gene: NA; clone size: NA; CDR3 protein: CAISESSSNQLQHF; CDR3 DNA: TGTGCCATCAGTGAGTCCTCGAGCAATCAGCTCCAGCATTTT
V gene: TRBV12-3/TRBV12-4; J gene: TRBJ2-7; D gene: NA; clone size: NA; CDR3 protein: CANTEPGLAFYEQYF; CDR3 DNA: TGTGCCAACACCGAACCGGGATTGGCTTTCTACGAGCAGTACTTC
V gene: TRBV2; J gene: TRBJ2-1; D gene: NA; clone size: NA; CDR3 protein: CASGKGEQFF; CDR3 DNA: TGTGCCAGCGGGAAGGGCGAGCAGTTCTTC
V gene: TRBV10-3; J gene: TRBJ2-1; D gene: NA; clone size: NA; CDR3 protein: CVIIGTDEQFF; CDR3 DNA: TGTGTCATCATAGGTACCGATGAGCAGTTCTTC
V gene: TRBV5-4; J gene: TRBJ2-5; D gene: TRBD2; clone size: medium-sized; CDR3 protein: CASSTLSGRLQETQYF; CDR3 DNA: TGTGCCAGCAGCACCCTTAGCGGGAGGCTTCAAGAGACCCAGTACTTC
V gene: TRBV4-2; J gene: TRBJ2-4; D gene: TRBD2; clone size: many; CDR3 protein: CASSPPPLAGIAKNIQYF; CDR3 DNA: TGTGCCAGCAGCCCGCCCCCGCTAGCGGGGATAGCCAAAAACATTCAGTACTTC
V gene: TRBV29-1; J gene: TRBJ2-6; D gene: NA; clone size: NA; CDR3 protein: CSVGSGPGANVLTF; CDR3 DNA: TGCAGCGTTGGAAGTGGGCCTGGGGCCAACGTCCTGACCTTC
V gene: TRBV11-2; J gene: TRBJ1-4; D gene: NA; clone size: medium-sized; CDR3 protein: CASSSGTEKLFF; CDR3 DNA: TGTGCCAGCAGCTCGGGGACGGAAAAACTGTTTTTT
V gene: TRBV5-1; J gene: TRBJ2-5; D gene: TRBD1; clone size: NA; CDR3 protein: CASSFGQGGKTQYF; CDR3 DNA: TGCGCCAGCAGCTTCGGACAGGGCGGAAAGACCCAGTACTTT
V gene: TRBV9; J gene: TRBJ2-1; D gene: NA; clone size: NA; CDR3 protein: CASSVGPASVRDNEQFF; CDR3 DNA: TGTGCCAGCAGCGTAGGCCCGGCTAGCGTGAGGGACAATGAGCAGTTCTTC
V gene: TRBV5-6; J gene: TRBJ2-1; D gene: TRBD2; clone size: many; CDR3 protein: CASSLQGLVYNEQFF; CDR3 DNA: TGTGCCAGCAGCTTGCAGGGACTAGTATACAATGAGCAGTTCTTC
V gene: TRBV6-1; J gene: TRBJ2-1; D gene: NA; clone size: NA; CDR3 protein: CASSETYNERFF; CDR3 DNA: TGTGCCAGCAGTGAAACCTACAATGAACGGTTCTTC
V gene: TRBV7-9; J gene: TRBJ1-2; D gene: NA; clone size: NA; CDR3 protein: CASSLEDTFCGYTF; CDR3 DNA: TGTGCCAGTAGCTTAGAGGACACCTTCTGTGGCTACACCTTC
V gene: TRBV12-3/TRBV12-4; J gene: TRBJ1-2; D gene: TRBD1; clone size: NA; CDR3 protein: CASSPGDRPNYDYTF; CDR3 DNA: TGTGCCAGCAGTCCCGGGGACAGGCCTAACTATGACTACACCTTC
V gene: TRBV7-8; J gene: TRBJ1-4; D gene: NA; clone size: many; CDR3 protein: CASSQRQTTNEKLFF; CDR3 DNA: TGTGCCAGCAGCCAGAGACAGACAACTAATGAAAAACTGTTTTTT
V gene: TRBV5-1; J gene: TRBJ2-1; D gene: NA; clone size: few; CDR3 protein: CASSLALGGSYNEQFF; CDR3 DNA: TGCGCCAGCAGCTTGGCTTTGGGGGGATCCTACAATGAGCAGTTCTTC
V gene: TRBV5-1; J gene: TRBJ2-7; D gene: TRBD2; clone size: many; CDR3 protein: CASQAGGRSYEQYF; CDR3 DNA: TGCGCCAGTCAAGCGGGAGGTCGCTCCTACGAGCAGTACTTC
V gene: TRBV6-5; J gene: TRBJ2-1; D gene: TRBD2; clone size: NA; CDR3 protein: CGGSYFSGTSGYREQFF; CDR3 DNA: TGTGGCGGCAGTTACTTTTCCGGGACTAGCGGCTACAGAGAGCAGTTCTTC
V gene: TRBV29-1; J gene: TRBJ1-4; D gene: NA; clone size: many; CDR3 protein: CSVALNEKLFF; CDR3 DNA: TGCAGCGTAGCACTCAATGAAAAACTGTTTTTT
V gene: TRBV11-1; J gene: TRBJ2-3; D gene: NA; clone size: once; CDR3 protein: CASNLGGGRVDRQYF; CDR3 DNA: TGTGCCAGCAACTTAGGAGGGGGGCGCGTGGATAGGCAGTATTTT
V gene: TRBV6-5; J gene: TRBJ2-3; D gene: TRBD1; clone size: NA; CDR3 protein: CTSSYRGPVTQYF; CDR3 DNA: TGTACCAGCAGTTACAGGGGGCCAGTTACGCAGTATTTT
V gene: TRBV5-1; J gene: TRBJ2-5; D gene: NA; clone size: NA; CDR3 protein: CASSIRGLGETQYF; CDR3 DNA: TGCGCCAGCAGCATACGGGGCTTAGGGGAGACCCAGTACTTC
V gene: TRBV12-3/TRBV12-4; J gene: TRBJ2-7; D gene: NA; clone size: NA; CDR3 protein: CTSRVGQSYEQYF; CDR3 DNA: TGTACCAGCAGAGTGGGACAATCCTACGAGCAGTACTTC
V gene: TRBV11-2; J gene: TRBJ1-1; D gene: NA; clone size: medium-sized; CDR3 protein: CASRQNTEAFF; CDR3 DNA: TGTGCCAGCAGACAGAACACTGAAGCTTTCTTT
V gene: TRBV10-1; J gene: TRBJ2-1; D gene: NA; clone size: NA; CDR3 protein: CASSGRSSYSEQFF; CDR3 DNA: TGCGCCAGCAGCGGTAGAAGCTCCTACAGTGAGCAGTTCTTC
V gene: TRBV7-9; J gene: TRBJ1-2; D gene: NA; clone size: NA; CDR3 protein: CASSLETANCGYTF; CDR3 DNA: TGTGCCAGCAGCTTAGAGACAGCTAACTGTGGCTACACCTTC
V gene: TRBV13; J gene: TRBJ2-4; D gene: NA; clone size: NA; CDR3 protein: CVSSLRLRDSRFRF; CDR3 DNA: TGTGTCAGCAGCCTAAGGTTGCGGGACTCCAGGTTTCGCTTC
V gene: TRBV6-5; J gene: TRBJ2-7; D gene: NA; clone size: NA; CDR3 protein: CASSTTGATRDGEYF; CDR3 DNA: TGCGCCAGCAGTACTACAGGGGCCACGCGGGATGGGGAGTACTTC
V gene: TRBV11-2; J gene: TRBJ2-2; D gene: NA; clone size: NA; CDR3 protein: CASSFDRSRVGTGELFF; CDR3 DNA: TGTGCCAGCAGCTTTGATCGTAGCAGGGTCGGCACCGGGGAGCTGTTTTTT
V gene: TRBV11-2; J gene: TRBJ1-5; D gene: NA; clone size: NA; CDR3 protein: CASGLYGADTQHF; CDR3 DNA: TGTGCCAGCGGCTTGTACGGGGCAGATACGCAGCATTTT
V gene: TRBV19; J gene: TRBJ2-1; D gene: TRBD2; clone size: many; CDR3 protein: CASSMGLAGAYNEQFF; CDR3 DNA: TGTGCCAGTAGTATGGGGCTAGCGGGCGCCTACAATGAGCAGTTCTTC
V gene: TRBV5-1; J gene: TRBJ1-5; D gene: TRBD1; clone size: NA; CDR3 protein: CASSAMGTGDGQPQHF; CDR3 DNA: TGCGCCAGCAGCGCGATGGGGACAGGGGATGGCCAGCCCCAGCATTTT
V gene: TRBV4-1; J gene: TRBJ2-2; D gene: NA; clone size: many; CDR3 protein: CASSPQGQTNTGELFF; CDR3 DNA: TGCGCCAGCAGCCCACAGGGTCAGACGAACACCGGGGAGCTGTTTTTT
V gene: TRBV30; J gene: TRBJ1-5; D gene: TRBD1; clone size: NA; CDR3 protein: CAWSQGATDQRQHF; CDR3 DNA: TGTGCCTGGAGTCAGGGGGCGACGGATCAGCGCCAGCATTTT
V gene: TRBV12-3/TRBV12-4; J gene: TRBJ2-5; D gene: NA; clone size: NA; CDR3 protein: CASSRATIETQYF; CDR3 DNA: TGTGCCAGCAGCCGTGCTACAATAGAGACCCAGTACTTC
V gene: TRBV6-5; J gene: TRBJ2-2; D gene: NA; clone size: NA; CDR3 protein: CTSSYSTKQGDSGELFF; CDR3 DNA: TGTACCAGCAGTTACTCTACGAAGCAGGGGGACTCAGGGGAGCTGTTTTTT
V gene: TRBV2; J gene: TRBJ2-7; D gene: NA; clone size: NA; CDR3 protein: CASSTGSYEQYF; CDR3 DNA: TGTGCCAGCAGTACCGGGAGCTACGAGCAGTACTTC
V gene: TRBV11-1; J gene: TRBJ2-3; D gene: TRBD1; clone size: NA; CDR3 protein: CAGSLGRGRVDTQYF; CDR3 DNA: TGTGCCGGTAGCTTAGGAAGGGGGCGCGTGGATACGCAGTACTTT
V gene: TRBV6-2/TRBV6-3; J gene: TRBJ2-7; D gene: NA; clone size: medium-sized; CDR3 protein: CASSLLRQDSYEQYF; CDR3 DNA: TGTGCCAGCAGCCTCCTTCGACAGGACTCCTACGAGCAGTACTTC
V gene: TRBV9; J gene: TRBJ1-6; D gene: TRBD1; clone size: NA; CDR3 protein: CASSAWTGFYSPLHF; CDR3 DNA: TGTGCCAGCAGCGCCTGGACAGGGTTCTATTCACCCCTCCACTTT
V gene: TRBV6-1; J gene: TRBJ1-2; D gene: NA; clone size: many; CDR3 protein: CATSRDGYYGYTF; CDR3 DNA: TGTGCCACCTCCCGGGACGGTTACTATGGCTACACCTTC
V gene: TRBV4-1; J gene: TRBJ1-2; D gene: TRBD1; clone size: NA; CDR3 protein: CASIPSTGAPLYGYTF; CDR3 DNA: TGCGCCAGCATCCCTAGTACAGGGGCACCTCTGTATGGCTACACCTTC
V gene: TRBV28; J gene: TRBJ2-2; D gene: TRBD1; clone size: NA; CDR3 protein: CTSSLTGSGTGELFF; CDR3 DNA: TGCACCAGTTCATTGACAGGGTCGGGCACCGGGGAGCTGTTTTTC
V gene: TRBV6-1; J gene: TRBJ2-1; D gene: TRBD2; clone size: NA; CDR3 protein: CASRERGDEQFF; CDR3 DNA: TGTGCCAGCAGAGAGCGGGGGGATGAGCAGTTCTTT
V gene: TRBV5-1; J gene: TRBJ2-5; D gene: TRBD2; clone size: NA; CDR3 protein: CASSLVAGEGETQYF; CDR3 DNA: TGCGCTAGCAGCTTAGTAGCGGGAGAAGGAGAGACTCAGTACTTC
V gene: TRBV6-5; J gene: TRBJ1-2; D gene: NA; clone size: once; CDR3 protein: CASSKDKRYDYTF; CDR3 DNA: TGTGCCAGCAGTAAGGACAAGCGTTATGACTACACCTTC
V gene: TRBV6-2/TRBV6-3; J gene: TRBJ2-1; D gene: TRBD1; clone size: NA; CDR3 protein: CASRGQGAWNKQFF; CDR3 DNA: TGTGCCAGCAGGGGACAGGGGGCTTGGAATAAGCAGTTCTTC
V gene: TRBV10-3; J gene: TRBJ2-3; D gene: TRBD2; clone size: many; CDR3 protein: CATLEVAGITDTQYF; CDR3 DNA: TGTGCCACCTTAGAGGTAGCGGGAATCACAGATACGCAGTATTTT